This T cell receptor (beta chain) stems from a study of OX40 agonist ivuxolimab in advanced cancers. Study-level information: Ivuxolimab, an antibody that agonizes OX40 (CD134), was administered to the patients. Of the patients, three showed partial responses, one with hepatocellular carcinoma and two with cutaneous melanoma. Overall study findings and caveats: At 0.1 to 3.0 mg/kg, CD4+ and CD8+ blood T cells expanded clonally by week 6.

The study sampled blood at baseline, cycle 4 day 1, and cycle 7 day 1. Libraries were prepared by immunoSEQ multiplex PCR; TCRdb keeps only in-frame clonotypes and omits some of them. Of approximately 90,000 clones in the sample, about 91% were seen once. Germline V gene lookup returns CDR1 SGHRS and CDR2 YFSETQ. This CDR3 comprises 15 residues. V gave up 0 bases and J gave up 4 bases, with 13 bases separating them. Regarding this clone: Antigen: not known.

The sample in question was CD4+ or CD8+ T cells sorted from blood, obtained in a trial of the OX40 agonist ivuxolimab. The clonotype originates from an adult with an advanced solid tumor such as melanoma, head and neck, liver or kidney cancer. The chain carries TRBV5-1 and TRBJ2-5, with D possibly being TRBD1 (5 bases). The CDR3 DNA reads TGCGCCAGCAGCTTGGGCCTCAGGGAAGGAGAGACCCAGTACTTC. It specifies CASSLGLREGETQYF.